These T cell receptor beta chains were read from a single sample in a study of OX40 agonist ivuxolimab in advanced cancers. The repertoire was sequenced with immunoSEQ multiplex PCR; TCRdb's copy has only in-frame clones and lacks some. The sample yields under 80,000 clones, about 89% seen once. The sequenced sample was CD4+ or CD8+ T cells sorted from blood, obtained in a trial of the OX40 agonist ivuxolimab. All receptors derive from an adult with an advanced solid tumor such as melanoma, head and neck, liver or kidney cancer. Both conserved end residues are part of each CDR3. Fields, in order: J gene, D gene, clone size, V gene, CDR3 DNA, CDR3 protein. D genes are given only for firm matches. Part of the rows lack a size; the others show once, few, many or a class for expanded clones.

TRBJ1-1 | . | . | TRBV9 | TGTGCCAGCAGCGTAGGGATGAACACTGAAGCTTTCTTT | CASSVGMNTEAFF
TRBJ2-7 | . | . | TRBV6-1 | TGTGCCAGCATTAAGGACTATGTCTCCTACGAGCAGTACTTC | CASIKDYVSYEQYF
TRBJ1-2 | . | . | TRBV6-5 | TGTGCCAGCAGTCCCAACAGCTATGGCTACACCTTC | CASSPNSYGYTF
TRBJ2-3 | . | . | TRBV27 | TGTGCCAGCAGTTCAAGGGTAGGCGGACCAGATACGCAGTATTTT | CASSSRVGGPDTQYF
TRBJ1-3 | . | . | TRBV28 | TGTGCCAGCAGTGGATTTGGGAGGGACTCTGGAAACACCATATATTTT | CASSGFGRDSGNTIYF
TRBJ2-1 | TRBD2 | . | TRBV28 | TGTGCCAGCAGTTTTGAGGGACTAGCGAACCGCAATGAGCAGTTCTTC | CASSFEGLANRNEQFF
TRBJ2-3 | TRBD2 | . | TRBV30 | TGTGCCTGGAGTCCCGGGACTAGCGGACACACAGATACGCAGTATTTT | CAWSPGTSGHTDTQYF
TRBJ2-3 | . | few | TRBV4-3 | TGCGCCAGCAGCCAAGCGTCTGCAGGAACGCAGTATTTT | CASSQASAGTQYF
TRBJ2-1 | . | . | TRBV7-9 | TGTGCCAGCAGCTTGTCGTTATCCTACAATGAGCAGTTCTTC | CASSLSLSYNEQFF
TRBJ1-2 | TRBD1 | . | TRBV28 | TGTGCCACTCAGACAGGGTATAACTATGGCTACACCTTC | CATQTGYNYGYTF
TRBJ1-2 | TRBD1 | . | TRBV28 | TGTGCCAGCAGAAAACAGGGGGCCTCTAGAGGCTACACCTTC | CASRKQGASRGYTF
TRBJ1-1 | TRBD1 | . | TRBV5-4 | TGTGCCAGCAGCGGAGATCAGGGGGCGAACACTGAAGCTTTCTTT | CASSGDQGANTEAFF
TRBJ1-5 | TRBD1 | . | TRBV28 | TGTGCCAGCCGACAGGGAGACCAGCCCCAGCATTTT | CASRQGDQPQHF
TRBJ1-2 | TRBD1 | few | TRBV6-5 | TGTGCCAGCAGTCGGGACAGTGGACCGTATGGCTACACCTTC | CASSRDSGPYGYTF
TRBJ2-3 | TRBD1 | . | TRBV5-4 | TGTGCCAGCAGCACCGGGACAGTAGTCACAGATACGCAGTATTTT | CASSTGTVVTDTQYF
TRBJ1-5 | . | . | TRBV27 | TGTGCCAGCACTCCGGGAGCCGGTCGAAATCAGCCCCAGCATTTT | CASTPGAGRNQPQHF
TRBJ2-7 | TRBD1 | few | TRBV5-5 | TGTGCCAGCAGCTTGAGAGGACAGGTCCTCGAGCAGTACTTC | CASSLRGQVLEQYF
TRBJ1-6 | . | . | TRBV11-2 | TGTGCCAGCAGCTTGAGTAACGCGGCTTCACCCCTCCACTTT | CASSLSNAASPLHF
TRBJ2-4 | . | . | TRBV6-1 | TGTGCCAGCAGTGAAGGAACCCGTGGGATTCAGTACTTC | CASSEGTRGIQYF
TRBJ2-3 | . | . | TRBV18 | TGTGCCAGCTCACCGCGGCAAGATACGCAGTATTTT | CASSPRQDTQYF
TRBJ2-1 | . | . | TRBV5-4 | TGTGCCAGCAGCTTAGTTTACCGTACTGGGATCAATGAGCAGTTCTTC | CASSLVYRTGINEQFF
TRBJ2-7 | TRBD2 | . | TRBV5-6 | TGTGCCAGCAGCATCCGGAGCGGGAGGGCCGGATACGAGCAGTACTTC | CASSIRSGRAGYEQYF
TRBJ2-3 | TRBD2 | . | TRBV11-2 | TGTGCCAGCAGCTTGGGAGCGGGGCCCCCCACAGATACGCAGTATTTT | CASSLGAGPPTDTQYF
TRBJ2-5 | . | . | TRBV5-6 | TGTGCCAGCAGCTTGGTTGTATCAGGGTACCAAGAGACCCAGTACTTC | CASSLVVSGYQETQYF
TRBJ1-2 | TRBD1 | . | TRBV5-4 | TGTGCCAGCAGCCGGGACAGCAACTATGGCTACACCTTC | CASSRDSNYGYTF
TRBJ2-5 | . | once | TRBV7-6 | TGTGCCAGCAGACTAGGGGATCGTAAGGTTTTCGAGACCCAGTACTTC | CASRLGDRKVFETQYF
TRBJ2-3 | . | . | TRBV2 | TGTGCCAGCACCCCGCGCGCGGTTCGCACAGATACGCAGTATTTT | CASTPRAVRTDTQYF
TRBJ2-7 | . | . | TRBV28 | TGTGCCAGCAGTTTATTGGGAGGTGAGCAGTACTTC | CASSLLGGEQYF
TRBJ2-1 | . | . | TRBV6-1 | TGTGCCAGCAGTCAGACCGCTTTTTCGGAGCAGTTCTTC | CASSQTAFSEQFF
TRBJ1-1 | . | once | TRBV18 | TGTGCCAGCTCACTCGGTGGAACCCAGAACACTGAAGCTTTCTTT | CASSLGGTQNTEAFF
TRBJ2-5 | . | . | TRBV29-1 | TGCAGCGTTGTTTGGGGGGCGAGTAAAGAGACCCAGTACTTC | CSVVWGASKETQYF
TRBJ2-6 | . | once | TRBV7-3 | TGTGCCAGCAGCGGGGGTGACTCTGGGGCCAACGTCCTGACTTTC | CASSGGDSGANVLTF
TRBJ1-2 | . | . | TRBV6-1 | TGTGCCGCCCAGGGAGCCAGTGGCTACACCTTC | CAAQGASGYTF
TRBJ2-7 | . | once | TRBV5-5 | TGTGCCAGCAGCTTGGCGGGTGATAGCTCCTACGAGCAGTACTTC | CASSLAGDSSYEQYF
TRBJ2-5 | TRBD2 | . | TRBV19 | TGTGCCAGTAGTATTTCTACTAGCGGGAGTTATGAGACCCAGTACTTC | CASSISTSGSYETQYF
TRBJ1-1 | . | . | TRBV2 | TGTGCCAGCAGTTTTGCAGGGATGAACACTGAAGCTTTCTTT | CASSFAGMNTEAFF
TRBJ2-1 | . | . | TRBV30 | TGTGCCTGGACCGGACTTGGGGGGAATGAGCAGTTCTTC | CAWTGLGGNEQFF
TRBJ2-7 | . | . | TRBV7-8 | TGTGCCAGCAGCTTAGTCTGGAGAACATCCGACGAGCAGTACTTC | CASSLVWRTSDEQYF
TRBJ2-5 | TRBD1 | . | TRBV5-6 | TGTGCCAGCAGCTTCGACAGGGCGGAGACCCAGTACTTC | CASSFDRAETQYF
TRBJ2-2 | TRBD1 | once | TRBV7-3 | TGTGCCAGCAGCACCCGACAGGGGGCGAGCGGGGAGCTGTTTTTT | CASSTRQGASGELFF
TRBJ2-6 | TRBD1 | . | TRBV5-1 | TGCGCCAGCAGCTTGACAGGGGCAGTGGACTCTGGGGCCAACGTCCTGACTTTC | CASSLTGAVDSGANVLTF